This passage covers 27 T cell receptor beta chains from one sample sequenced in a study of tumor-infiltrating lymphocytes in primary liver carcinoma. Out of unsorted whole blood came the blood RNA, and germline DNA was extracted as well. The input was 500 ng total RNA; TCR beta cDNA was made from it with a constant-region primer. Researchers made the TCR beta libraries by running three nested multiplex PCR rounds with slightly modified ARM-PCR. The first two PCR rounds used TRBV1-TRBV30 primers with a Cbeta primer, approximately 10 cycles each. TCRdb fed the multiplex PCR reads into MiXCR, producing one record per CDR3 protein. The table shows approximately 340,000 distinct CDR3 sequences, with roughly 61% occurring only once. The material sequenced was peripheral blood. The receptor source for this set is a man aged 40-49 years with primary liver carcinoma and hepatitis B virus infection.

Points on this clonotype: One junction end does not reproduce the germline sequence, and a read error may be involved. The chain uses TRBV11-2 and TRBJ2-7, with 7 bases lining up with TRBD2. The CDR3 extends over 15 amino acids. Germline CDR1 reads SGHAT; CDR2 reads FQNNGV. The CDR3 sequence: CTSSMGRGYPYEQYF. The CDR3 bases are TGTACCAGCAGCATGGGGAGGGGATACCCCTACGAGCAGTACTTC.

Concerning this clonotype: One end of the junction is discordant with germline, which a read error may explain. The chain is built from TRBV5-6 and TRBJ2-2; 9 nucleotides match TRBD1. The CDR3 spans 15 residues. Germline V gene data show CDR1 as SGHDT and CDR2 as YYEEEE. The CDR3 loop is CANSRDRENTGELFF. The CDR3 coding sequence is TGTGCCAACAGCAGGGACAGGGAAAACACCGGGGAGCTGTTTTTT.

Turning to this clonotype: The junction shows a germline mismatch at one end, possibly a read error. V usage is TRBV6-6 and J usage is TRBJ1-4, with unresolved D. This CDR3 region has 14 residues. The V gene's germline CDR1 is MNHNY and CDR2 SVGAGI (reference sequence). The CDR3 loop reads CASSRLGGLDKPFF. Written as DNA, the CDR3 is TGTGCCAGCAGCCGACTGGGTGGCCTAGATAAACCGTTTTTT.

For this clonotype: The junction shows a germline mismatch at one end, possibly a read error. This chain connects TRBV11-2 to TRBJ2-2, with a weak D call TRBD2 (6 bases). There are 15 residues in the CDR3. Germline CDR1 SGHAT, CDR2 FQNNGV. The CDR3 nucleotides are TGTGCCAGCAGCTCGGGACTTACGAACACCGGGGAGCTGCTTTTT. It codes for CASSSGLTNTGELLF.

This clonotype was seen at least ten times. This chain uses TRBV10-3 with TRBJ2-7; TRBD1 matches 7 bases. Trimming cost V 8 bases and J 0 bases; bases outside gene matches: 10. CDR1 is ENHRY, CDR2 SYGVKD, per germline. This CDR3 has 15 residues. CDR3: CAIQGEPLVSYEQYF. In DNA, the CDR3 is TGTGCCATCCAGGGGGAACCCCTAGTCTCCTACGAGCAGTACTTC.

About this clonotype itself: At one boundary the junction diverges from the germline segment, which might be a read error. The chain joins TRBV12-3 or TRBV12-4 to TRBJ2-7; D is unresolved. This CDR3 comprises 11 residues. The CDR3 loop reads CASSLGAEQCF. Written as DNA, the CDR3 is TGTGCTAGCTCCCTCGGCGCAGAGCAGTGCTTC.

The chain has TRBV7-2 and TRBJ2-5; D call uncertain. Between the trimmed V and J ends, which lost 5 bases and 4 bases, there was a span of 14 bases. Per germline, CDR1 SGHTA and CDR2 FQGNSA. The CDR3 runs 14 residues. The CDR3 sequence is CASSRPGGTETQYF. In nucleotides, the CDR3 is TGTGCCAGCAGCCGCCCAGGTGGTACAGAGACCCAGTACTTC.

As for this clonotype: The CDR3 ends on some other residue instead of the conserved phenylalanine or tryptophan, so this is likely a read error. V and J are TRBV11-2 and TRBJ2-1; D is unresolved. The germline V and J ends were trimmed by 3 bases and 4 bases, with 4 bases remaining between them. The germline CDR1 and CDR2 sequences are SGHAT and FQNNGV. The CDR3 has 12 amino acids. The CDR3 spells CASSFNYNEQFS. In DNA, the CDR3 is TGTGCCAGCAGCTTCAATTACAATGAGCAGTTCTCC.

Remarks on this clonotype: Its ends do not fully match the called genes, so a read error is possible. The chain joins TRBV11-3 to TRBJ2-3, with D tentatively TRBD1 or TRBD2 (5 bases each). The CDR3 runs to 15 residues. Germline lookup yields CDR1 SGHNT and CDR2 YENEEA. The DNA of the CDR3 is TGTGCCTGCAGCTTCAGGAGCGGACACACAGATAAGCAGTATTTT. Encoded protein: CACSFRSGHTDKQYF.

V is TRBV30 and J is TRBJ1-2, with 11 bases aligning to TRBD1. Germline V gene data show CDR1 as GTSNPN and CDR2 as SVGIG (reference sequence). The ends lost 4 bases at V and 3 bases at J; junction bases unmatched: 7. This CDR3 region has 15 residues. The CDR3 sequence: CAWTEGTGGYYGYTF. The CDR3 DNA is TGTGCCTGGACCGAAGGGACAGGGGGGTACTATGGCTACACCTTC.

This clonotype was seen only a few times. J is TRBJ1-5 and V is TRBV10-3; TRBD1 matches at 8 bases. CDR1 is ENHRY and CDR2 is SYGVKD in the germline V gene. The length of the CDR3 is 20 residues. V lost 6 bases and J lost 0; bases outside the gene matches: 19. The CDR3 DNA sequence: TGTGCCATCAGCCAATCTACCGGGACAGGTTCCCAAAATAGCAATCAGCCCCAGCATTTT. This gives the protein CAISQSTGTGSQNSNQPQHF.

The chain joins TRBV4-3 to TRBJ2-3, with D perhaps matching TRBD2 (7 bases). The CDR3 is made up of 16 amino acids. Germline CDR1 reads LGHNA; CDR2 reads YSLEER. Trimming pared 5 bases from V and 4 bases from J, leaving 19 bases between. This chain's CDR3 is CASSERGGSRSDTQYF. CDR3 sequence (DNA): TGCGCCAGCAGCGAAAGGGGGGGATCGCGTTCAGATACGCAGTATTTT.

This clonotype was seen only once. A clone one base away is much larger, so this may be a read error. The chain has TRBV12-3 or TRBV12-4 and TRBJ1-2; D gene ambiguous. The CDR3 spans 13 residues. CDR3 loop: CASRLDGNYSYTF. Here the CDR3 DNA reads TGTGCCAGCAGATTGGACGGGAACTATAGCTACACCTTC.

The chain is built from TRBV5-1 and TRBJ2-7, with D possibly TRBD2 on 6 matching bases. V was cut by 3 bases and J by 3 bases, with 13 bases left in between. The CDR3 has 14 amino acids. From germline, CDR1 is SGHRS and CDR2 YFSETQ. The CDR3 region has the DNA TGCGCCAGCAGCTACGGGACTGAAGGCTACGAGCAGTACTTC. Translating gives CASSYGTEGYEQYF. The variable domain in full, with the rest retrieved from reference TRBV5-1 and TRBJ2-7, is KAGVTQTPRYLIKTRGQQVTLSCSPISGHRSVSWYQQTPGQGLQFLFEYFSETQRNKGNFPGRFSGRQFSNSRSEMNVSTLELGDSALYLCASSYGTEGYEQYFGPGTRLTVT.

Note on this clonotype: An end of the junction differs from the germline gene, which may be a read error. CDR3 sequence reads: CTSSFTAVQPQHF. CDR3 bases: TGTACCAGCAGTTTTACAGCGGTGCAGCCCCAGCATTTT. The genes are TRBV6-5 and TRBJ1-5; D is ambiguous. This CDR3 spans 13 amino acids. The germline V gene encodes CDR1 MNHEY and CDR2 SVGAGI.

This clonotype was recorded a few times. This may be a read error, as it is one base from a much larger clone. This chain connects TRBV12-3 or TRBV12-4 to TRBJ2-7, with TRBD1 matching 8 bases. This CDR3 has 15 amino acids. V lost 5 bases to trimming and J lost 5 bases; unmatched junction nucleotides: 11. The CDR3 sequence is CASSHNRGNSHEQYF. As DNA, the CDR3 is TGTGCCAGCAGTCACAACAGGGGGAATTCACACGAGCAGTACTTC.

Note on this clonotype: This may arise from a read error, as a much more abundant clone is one base away. The rearrangement uses TRBV11-2 and TRBJ2-1; 7 nucleotides agree with TRBD2. The CDR3 consists of 15 residues. Germline V CDR1 and CDR2: SGHAT, FQNNGV. The CDR3 coding sequence is TGTGCCTGCAGCTTAGGACCCCGGGGAGGGAATGAGCAGTTCTTC. Residues: CACSLGPRGGNEQFF.

This clonotype has only one observation. A read error may produce the germline difference seen at one junction end. The rearrangement uses TRBV12-3 or TRBV12-4 and TRBJ2-7; 7 bases are a match to TRBD1. This CDR3 region has 13 residues. CDR3 nucleotides: TGTGCCAGCAGTTTCCAGGGGGTGCACGAGCAGTATTTC. It codes for CASSFQGVHEQYF.

V is TRBV6-1 and J is TRBJ2-7, with 11 bases that match TRBD2. V lost 4 bases to trimming and J lost 8 bases; unmatched junction nucleotides: 7. CDR1 and CDR2 from the germline V gene are MNHNS and SASEGT. The CDR3 has 14 amino acids. The CDR3 loop is CASSVLSGRDQQYF. CDR3 in DNA: TGTGCCAGCAGTGTCCTTAGCGGGAGGGACCAGCAGTACTTC.

This clonotype was detected a few times. This chain links TRBV6-1 with TRBJ1-1; TRBD1 aligns across 7 bases. CDR3 length: 15 amino acids. Trimming cost V 4 bases and J 4 bases; bases outside gene matches: 9. CDR1 and CDR2 from the germline V gene are MNHNS and SASEGT. The CDR3, as DNA: TGTGCCAGCAGTGGACGACAGGGAGTGAGCACTGAAGCTTTCTTT. It specifies CASSGRQGVSTEAFF.

On this clonotype itself: Possible read error: a much larger clone is one base away. The V and J genes are TRBV6-5 and TRBJ2-2; D unclear. With 4 bases removed from V and 4 bases from J, the gap between germline ends came to 10 bases. Looked up from germline, CDR1 is MNHEY and CDR2 is SVGAGI. CDR3 length: 14 residues. CDR3: CASSSTQATGELFF. The CDR3 DNA reads as TGTGCCAGCAGTTCCACCCAGGCCACCGGGGAGCTGTTTTTT.

In its sample, this clonotype was seen a few times. The genes are TRBV6-2 or TRBV6-3 and TRBJ2-7; no clear D. The CDR3 covers 16 residues. CDR1 is MNHEY and CDR2 is SVGEGT in the germline V gene. The V end was cut by 4 bases, the J end by 0 bases, with 16 bases between. The CDR3 region is CASSLSRKWGSYEQYF. The DNA for the CDR3 is TGTGCCAGCAGTTTAAGCCGGAAGTGGGGCTCCTACGAGCAGTACTTC.

As DNA, the CDR3 is TGTGCCAGCAGCCTGGGGCGGAACACTGAAGCTTTCTTT. The encoded protein is CASSLGRNTEAFF. The rearrangement joins TRBV5-4 to TRBJ1-1, with D perhaps TRBD1 (5 bases). This CDR3 has 13 residues. CDR1 is SGHNT, CDR2 YYREEE, per germline (reference sequence). V was pared by 4 bases and J by 1 base, with 8 bases between.

For this clonotype: At one of its ends the junction is not consistent with the germline gene, which may arise from a read error. J is TRBJ2-7 and V is TRBV29-1, with D perhaps matching TRBD1 or TRBD2 (5 bases each). This CDR3 spans 13 amino acids. Germline V gene lookup returns CDR1 SQVTM and CDR2 ANQGSEA. The chain's CDR3 is CSEGRGKTYEQCF. The DNA of the CDR3 is TGCAGCGAGGGACGGGGAAAAACCTACGAGCAGTGCTTC.

For this clonotype: With a much larger clone just one base away, this may be a read error. The gene calls are TRBV6-5 and TRBJ1-2; 8 bases are a match to TRBD1. There are 14 residues in the CDR3. Trimming removed 6 bases from V and 7 bases from J; junction bases left unmatched: 10. Germline CDR1 MNHEY, CDR2 SVGAGI. The CDR3 DNA reads as TGTGCCAGCAGCCTCTTACAGGGGGGCTTTGGCTACACCTTC. It specifies CASSLLQGGFGYTF.

This clonotype showed up just a few times. The rearrangement uses TRBV5-6 and TRBJ2-7, with 13 bases fitting TRBD2. Germline CDR1 reads SGHDT; CDR2 reads YYEEEE. There are 17 residues in the CDR3. Unmatched junction bases numbered 7, after V lost 4 bases and J lost 0 bases. DNA for the CDR3: TGTGCCAGCAGCAAACCGGGACTAGCGGGGAGCTCCTACGAGCAGTACTTC. This codes for CASSKPGLAGSSYEQYF.

On this clonotype: The germline gene is not matched at one end of the junction; a read error may be the cause. The chain combines TRBV11-2 with TRBJ2-1; D unresolved. Germline V lookup: CDR1 SGHAT, CDR2 FQNNGV. The CDR3 contains 11 residues. Here the CDR3 reads CASSFHHEQLF. In DNA, the CDR3 is TGTGCCAGCAGCTTCCACCACGAGCAGCTCTTC.